Each of the 21 T cell receptor beta chains below was sequenced from the same sample in a study of T cells in Graves' hyperthyroidism and ophthalmopathy. Researchers took RNA transcripts and amplified the TCR beta CDR3 regions from them. An initial round of RT-PCR targeting the TCR CDR3 relied on the HTBI primer set. Via MiXCR, TCRdb re-called the multiplex PCR reads, giving one row per CDR3 protein. Of 540,000 or so distinct CDR3 sequences detected, about 15% appear once; the ten largest clones hold about 7%. The sequenced sample was blood. The receptors were sampled from a woman aged 25 to 39 with Graves' hyperthyroidism.

This clonotype has just a few counts. The rearrangement uses TRBV20-1 and TRBJ1-6; D call uncertain. The CDR3 loop spans 13 amino acids. The ends were cut back, 3 bases at V and 6 bases at J, with 9 bases in the middle. Germline V gene sequence: CDR1 DFQATT, CDR2 SNEGSKA (reference sequence). CDR3 nucleotides: TGCAGTGCTAGCGACGGCCCTAATTCACCCCTCCACTTT. Its translation: CSASDGPNSPLHF.

In this sample, this clonotype turned up many times. The rearrangement joins TRBV7-9 to TRBJ2-7; a weak D match, TRBD2 (6 bases). This CDR3 is built from 16 residues. Trimming took off 4 bases at V and 0 bases at J, with 16 bases between the two ends. Germline values: CDR1 SEHNR, CDR2 FQNEAQ (reference sequence). The CDR3 nucleotides are TGTGCCAGCAGCTCGCCGGGACGGGGGAGCTCCTACGAGCAGTACTTC. Protein sequence: CASSSPGRGSSYEQYF.

Only a few counts were recorded for this clonotype. This rearrangement joins TRBV6-2 or TRBV6-3 to TRBJ2-3; tentative D call: TRBD1 (5 bases). This CDR3 region has 17 residues. Trimming took off 0 bases at V and 1 base at J, with 14 bases between the two ends. Germline V gives CDR1 MNHEY, CDR2 SVGEGT. The CDR3 spells CASSYSGGARGTDTQYF. CDR3 nucleotide sequence: TGTGCCAGCAGTTACTCGGGCGGCGCCAGGGGCACAGATACGCAGTATTTT.

Many counts were recorded for this clonotype. V is TRBV24-1 and J is TRBJ2-1; D gene unclear. CDR1 KGHDR and CDR2 SFDVKD come from the germline V gene. The CDR3 runs 12 residues. Between the trimmed V and J ends, which lost 4 bases and 10 bases, there was a span of 10 bases. The CDR3 sequence is CATSDRTSEQFF. The CDR3 region has the DNA TGTGCCACCAGTGACCGCACATCCGAGCAGTTCTTC.

This clonotype was found many times. V and J are TRBV18 and TRBJ1-6, with 11 nucleotides matching TRBD1. Germline CDR1 KGHSH, CDR2 LQKENI. After removal of 3 bases from V and 8 bases from J, the junction contained 3 bases not matched to a gene. The CDR3 has 15 amino acids. This CDR3 is CASSPGQGVDSPLHF. The DNA of the CDR3 is TGTGCCAGCTCACCGGGACAGGGGGTTGATTCACCCCTCCACTTT.

This clonotype was detected a few times. This chain joins TRBV4-1 and TRBJ2-3; D call uncertain. Germline V CDR1 and CDR2: MGHRA, YSYEKL. V lost 4 bases and J 6 bases, leaving 8 bases between the germline ends. CDR3 length: 12 residues. Here the CDR3 DNA reads TGCGCCAGCAGCCCCAACCTTGATACGCAGTATTTT. This encodes CASSPNLDTQYF.

This clonotype was counted a few times. This chain joins TRBV6-1 and TRBJ2-3; TRBD2 matches at 7 bases. Looked up from germline, CDR1 is MNHNS and CDR2 is SASEGT. The CDR3 covers 15 residues. V lost 5 bases and J lost 3; bases outside the gene matches: 8. In nucleotides, the CDR3 is TGTGCCAGCAGTTTTGGGGGGGAGACTACAGATACGCAGTATTTT. Translated: CASSFGGETTDTQYF.

The rearrangement links TRBV28 to TRBJ2-2; 8 bases are shared with TRBD1. The CDR3 runs 18 residues. CDR1 and CDR2 from the germline V gene are MDHEN and SYDVKM. V trimming: 5 bases; J trimming: 4 bases; junction bases outside the gene matches: 15. CDR3 sequence reads: CASSHGQGIPKGTGELFF. The DNA for the CDR3 is TGTGCCAGCAGTCATGGACAGGGAATCCCAAAGGGCACCGGGGAGCTGTTTTTT. The whole variable domain, filled in from reference TRBV28 and TRBJ2-2, reads DVKVTQSSRYLVKRTGEKVFLECVQDMDHENMFWYRQDPGLGLRLIYFSYDVKMKEKGDIPEGYSVSREKKERFSLILESASTNQTSMYLCASSHGQGIPKGTGELFFGEGSRLTVL.

On this clonotype: Here the CDR3 omits its conserved ending phenylalanine or tryptophan, so a read error is the likely source. The chain carries TRBV12-3 or TRBV12-4 and TRBJ2-1; 9 bases match TRBD2. V was pared by 0 bases and J by 0 bases, with 0 bases of the junction left unmatched. The CDR3 is 16 residues long. CDR3 amino acids: CASSLASGSSYNEQFS. DNA of the CDR3: TGTGCCAGCAGTTTAGCTAGCGGGAGCTCCTACAATGAGCAGTTCTCC.

This clonotype has ten or more counts. V usage is TRBV2 and J usage is TRBJ2-1; D remains ambiguous. From germline, CDR1 is SNHLY and CDR2 FYNNEI. With 4 bases removed from V and 0 bases from J, the gap between germline ends came to 10 bases. This CDR3 contains 15 residues. CDR3 DNA sequence: TGTGCCAGCAGTGTTAGGCTTAGCTCCTACAATGAGCAGTTCTTC. It is translated as CASSVRLSSYNEQFF.

The rearrangement uses TRBV27 and TRBJ2-7; 12 bases map to TRBD2. This CDR3 comprises 14 residues. Trimming cost V 6 bases and J 5 bases; bases outside gene matches: 5. Germline V gene lookup returns CDR1 MNHEY and CDR2 SMNVEV (reference sequence). The CDR3 bases are TGTGCCAGCAGGCGGACTAGCGGGATAAACGAGCAGTACTTC. This gives the protein CASRRTSGINEQYF.

This clonotype was seen a few times. The chain couples TRBV7-9 to TRBJ2-1, with 10 bases lining up with TRBD1. The CDR3 has 19 amino acids. The V and J ends lost 5 bases and 4 bases, in that order; junction bases with no gene match: 17. Germline V gives CDR1 SEHNR, CDR2 FQNEAQ (reference sequence). In DNA, the CDR3 is TGTGCCAGCAGCCGCGTCCGGGACAGGGGTCGGCCTATATACAATGAGCAGTTCTTC. The encoded protein is CASSRVRDRGRPIYNEQFF.

This clonotype was detected many times. The genes are TRBV7-3 and TRBJ2-1, with D tentatively TRBD2 (5 bases). Trimming cost V 0 bases and J 5 bases, with 8 bases left between them. Per the germline V gene, CDR1 is SGHTA and CDR2 is FQGTGA. CDR3 length: 14 residues. The CDR3 loop reads CASSLTRTDNEQFF. The DNA for the CDR3 is TGTGCCAGCAGCTTAACGCGGACTGACAATGAGCAGTTCTTC.

This clonotype occurred a few times. V is TRBV27 and J is TRBJ2-7; 9 bases match TRBD1. The trim removed 1 base at V and 2 bases at J, leaving 12 bases unmatched. CDR1 MNHEY and CDR2 SMNVEV come from the germline V gene (reference sequence). The CDR3 is 18 amino acids. The CDR3 bases are TGTGCCAGCAGTTTATTTATACCGGGACAGGGTACGACCTACGAGCAGTACTTC. As protein: CASSLFIPGQGTTYEQYF.

The genes are TRBV7-9 and TRBJ1-2, with TRBD1 identical over 7 bases. Unmatched junction bases numbered 14, after V lost 5 bases and J lost 5 bases. Looked up from germline, CDR1 is SEHNR and CDR2 is FQNEAQ (reference sequence). The CDR3 sequence is 16 residues long. The CDR3: CASSPRAGGIGYGYTF. The CDR3, as DNA: TGTGCCAGCAGCCCCCGGGCAGGGGGGATTGGATATGGCTACACCTTC.

The table lists this clonotype with a few counts. The chain is built from TRBV7-2 and TRBJ1-3, with D possibly TRBD1 on 5 matching bases. V lost 5 bases and J lost 9, with 14 bases in between. Germline V gives CDR1 SGHTA, CDR2 FQGNSA. This CDR3 comprises 13 residues. The CDR3, as DNA: TGTGCCAGCAGCGCGGGGACTCAGGGCACCATATATTTT. Encoded protein: CASSAGTQGTIYF. Full variable domain (remainder filled in from reference TRBV7-2 and TRBJ1-3): GAGVSQSPSNKVTEKGKDVELRCDPISGHTALYWYRQSLGQGLEFLIYFQGNSAPDKSGLPSDRFSAERTGGSVSTLTIQRTQQEDSAVYLCASSAGTQGTIYFGEGSWLTVV.

V and J are TRBV5-1 and TRBJ2-7, with 10 bases identical to TRBD1. The junction had 9 bases not matched to a gene; V was cut back by 4 bases and J by 2 bases. The CDR3 runs to 16 residues. Germline-derived CDR1 and CDR2 are SGHRS and YFSETQ. DNA of the CDR3: TGCGCCAGCAGCGCCGGAGCGACAGGGGGCCCCTACGAGCAGTACTTC. Translated, it gives CASSAGATGGPYEQYF.

The rearrangement joins TRBV12-3 or TRBV12-4 to TRBJ2-2, with D maybe TRBD1 (5 bases). The CDR3 length is 15 residues. Trimming shortened V by 3 bases and J by 6 bases, and 14 bases separated the two germline ends. CDR3 residues: CASSLAQGGPGELFF. In DNA form, the CDR3 reads TGTGCCAGCAGTTTGGCGCAGGGCGGACCCGGGGAGCTGTTTTTT.

This clonotype was seen repeatedly, ten times or more. This chain links TRBV28 with TRBJ2-7; maybe TRBD1 (5 bases). V lost 4 bases and J 0 bases, leaving 13 bases between the germline ends. This CDR3 is 15 amino acids long. The germline V gene encodes CDR1 MDHEN and CDR2 SYDVKM. CDR3 bases: TGTGCCAGCAGTTATTTCGGGCAGGGCTCCTACGAGCAGTACTTC. It yields the protein CASSYFGQGSYEQYF.

This clonotype was recorded at least ten times. The chain uses TRBV2 and TRBJ2-2; 15 bases agree with TRBD2. V dropped 7 bases and J dropped 5; count of bases not matched to a gene: 5. The CDR3 totals 16 residues. Germline CDR1 and CDR2: SNHLY and FYNNEI. The CDR3 sequence: CASTAGLAGGTGELFF. In nucleotides, the CDR3 is TGTGCCAGCACTGCGGGACTAGCGGGAGGTACCGGGGAGCTGTTTTTT.

This clonotype was found a few times. The chain uses TRBV6-2 or TRBV6-3 and TRBJ1-5; possibly TRBD1 for D (6 bases). CDR1 and CDR2 from the germline V gene are MNHEY and SVGEGT. Trimming removed 7 bases at V and 1 base at J, with 14 bases between. The CDR3 covers 15 residues. The CDR3 region is CASTRGAGSNQPQHF. CDR3 bases: TGTGCCAGCACACGGGGGGCGGGAAGCAATCAGCCCCAGCATTTT.